The rows below give T cell receptor beta chains drawn from one sample of a study of T cell responses to AZD1222 COVID-19 vaccine. Sequenced by immunoSEQ multiplex PCR; TCRdb stores in-frame clones only, minus some. The sample lists 150,000 to 200,000 clones, 90% to 95% occurring once. The sample consisted of peripheral blood, taken on day 0 of AZD1222 vaccination. These receptors came from an adult in good health. Both conserved end residues are part of each CDR3. A D gene is named only where the DNA matches it firmly. The size entry is marked missing in some rows and otherwise reads once, few, many or a size class.

D gene | J gene | clone size | V gene | CDR3 protein | CDR3 DNA
- | TRBJ2-2 | - | TRBV7-6 | CASSPLVRGGPGELFF | TGTGCCAGCAGCCCCCTGGTCCGTGGGGGCCCCGGGGAGCTGTTTTTT
- | TRBJ2-7 | - | TRBV11-2 | CASSPTDLRGGREQYF | TGTGCCAGCAGCCCAACGGACCTCAGGGGTGGACGAGAGCAGTACTTC
TRBD1 | TRBJ1-3 | - | TRBV18 | CASSPPGQGGFGNTIYF | TGTGCCAGCTCACCACCGGGACAGGGTGGTTTTGGAAACACCATATATTTT
TRBD2 | TRBJ2-7 | - | TRBV2 | CASRAGLASYEQYF | TGTGCCAGCAGAGCCGGACTAGCCTCCTACGAGCAGTACTTC
- | TRBJ2-7 | - | TRBV11-2 | CASYQTGNSYEQYF | TGTGCCAGTTACCAAACGGGAAACTCCTACGAGCAGTACTTC
- | TRBJ2-7 | - | TRBV28 | CASSSTRPDYEQYF | TGTGCCAGCAGTTCTACCAGACCGGATTACGAGCAGTACTTC
- | TRBJ1-2 | - | TRBV6-2/TRBV6-3 | CASSTLLGQNYGYTF | TGTGCCAGCAGTACACTCCTTGGACAGAACTATGGCTACACCTTC
- | TRBJ2-1 | - | TRBV29-1 | CSVSQRFVYNEQFF | TGCAGCGTCTCCCAGCGATTCGTATACAATGAGCAGTTCTTC
TRBD1 | TRBJ1-2 | - | TRBV13 | CASSWGRGVGYTF | TGTGCCAGCAGTTGGGGCAGGGGGGTCGGCTACACCTTC
- | TRBJ2-1 | - | TRBV10-2 | CASSEATRLRNEQFF | TGCGCCAGCAGTGAAGCGACTAGACTTAGGAATGAGCAGTTCTTC
- | TRBJ2-7 | - | TRBV5-1 | CASTPGVASVTYEQYF | TGCGCCAGCACCCCGGGGGTGGCTAGCGTCACCTACGAGCAGTACTTC
- | TRBJ1-2 | - | TRBV5-1 | CASSSTMDYGYTF | TGCGCCAGCAGCAGTACGATGGACTATGGCTACACCTTC
TRBD2 | TRBJ2-5 | - | TRBV11-2 | CASSSPRGLAGVRETQYF | TGTGCCAGCAGCTCTCCGCGGGGACTAGCGGGAGTAAGGGAGACCCAGTACTTC
- | TRBJ2-7 | - | TRBV3-1/TRBV3-2 | CASSLEGLYEQYF | TGTGCCAGCAGCCTGGAAGGGCTCTACGAGCAGTACTTC
- | TRBJ1-2 | - | TRBV27 | CASSPLTTGHAVYGYTF | TGTGCCAGCAGTCCCCTCACGACAGGCCATGCCGTCTATGGCTACACCTTC
- | TRBJ1-2 | once | TRBV6-5 | CASSRGFYGYTF | TGTGCCAGCAGTCGAGGGTTCTATGGCTACACCTTC
- | TRBJ1-2 | - | TRBV21-1 | CASSKALDPAQDGYTF | TGTGCCAGCAGCAAAGCGCTGGACCCCGCGCAGGATGGCTACACCTTC
- | TRBJ1-5 | - | TRBV24-1 | CATSDSGRVSNQPQHF | TGTGCCACCAGTGATTCTGGCAGGGTGAGTAATCAGCCCCAGCATTTT
- | TRBJ1-4 | once | TRBV5-1 | CASSLEGAPGEKLFF | TGCGCCAGCAGCTTGGAAGGGGCTCCAGGGGAAAAACTGTTTTTT
TRBD2 | TRBJ2-6 | - | TRBV5-5 | CASSQTSGAISGANVLTF | TGTGCCAGCAGCCAGACTAGCGGGGCGATCTCTGGGGCCAACGTCCTGACTTTC
- | TRBJ1-5 | - | TRBV15 | CATSRVSGRGNQPQHF | TGTGCCACCAGCAGAGTCTCCGGTAGGGGCAATCAGCCCCAGCATTTT
- | TRBJ2-5 | - | TRBV5-1 | CASSRSRGHRPETQYF | TGCGCCAGCAGCCGCAGTCGGGGACACCGGCCCGAGACCCAGTACTTC